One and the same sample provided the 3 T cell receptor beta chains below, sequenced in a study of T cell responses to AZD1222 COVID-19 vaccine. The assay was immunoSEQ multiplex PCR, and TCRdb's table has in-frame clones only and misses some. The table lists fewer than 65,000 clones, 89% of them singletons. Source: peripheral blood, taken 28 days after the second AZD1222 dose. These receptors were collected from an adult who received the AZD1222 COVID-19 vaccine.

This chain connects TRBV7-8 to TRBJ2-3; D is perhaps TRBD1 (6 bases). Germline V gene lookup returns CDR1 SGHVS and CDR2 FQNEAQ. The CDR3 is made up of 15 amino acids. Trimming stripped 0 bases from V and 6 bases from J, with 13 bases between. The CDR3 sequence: CASSLALIRGDTQYF. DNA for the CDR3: TGTGCCAGCAGCTTAGCGCTAATAAGGGGGGATACGCAGTATTTT.

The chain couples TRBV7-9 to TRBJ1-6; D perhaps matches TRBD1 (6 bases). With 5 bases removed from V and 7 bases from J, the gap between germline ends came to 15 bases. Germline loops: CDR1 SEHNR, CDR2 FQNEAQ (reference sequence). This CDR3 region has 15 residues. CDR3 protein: CASSINRADNSPLHF. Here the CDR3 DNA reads TGTGCCAGCAGCATCAACAGGGCAGACAATTCACCCCTCCACTTT.

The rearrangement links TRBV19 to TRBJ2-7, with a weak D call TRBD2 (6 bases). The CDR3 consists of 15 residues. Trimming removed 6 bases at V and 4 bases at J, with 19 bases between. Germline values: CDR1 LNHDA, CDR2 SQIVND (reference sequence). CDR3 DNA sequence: TGTGCCAGTAGCTTTTCGGGAGCTAGAGAGTACGAGCAGTACTTC. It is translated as CASSFSGAREYEQYF.